This T cell receptor (beta chain) originates from a study of cytotoxic CD8 clonotypes in ibrutinib-treated CLL. Germline-derived CDR1 and CDR2 are SGHNT and YYREEE (reference sequence). The J segment lost 9 bases and the V segment lost 4 bases, leaving 10 bases of the junction unmatched. This CDR3 spans 15 amino acids. Data came from immunoSEQ multiplex PCR; TCRdb stores just in-frame clones and leaves some out. The data hold approximately 190,000 clones, with just under 80% observed a single time. About this clone: Its antigen remains unknown.

Study observations and caveats: Baseline-level clonality went beyond age-matched healthy donors and moved in step with circulating CD8+ T-cell counts.

Sequenced material: PBMCs, taken after 12 months of ibrutinib treatment. The TCR sequence derives from a human donor with chronic lymphocytic leukemia. This chain joins TRBV5-4 and TRBJ1-6, with 7 bases aligning to TRBD1. CDR3 DNA sequence: TGTGCCAGCAGCATTGCCGGGACAGTGACTTCACCCCTCCACTTT. Encoded protein: CASSIAGTVTSPLHF.